This record looks at one T cell receptor beta chain sequence and its context. The repertoire was sequenced with immunoSEQ multiplex PCR; TCRdb's copy has only in-frame clones and lacks some. The sample contains about 90,000 clones, roughly 80% of which appear only once. CDR1 is MDHEN, CDR2 SYDVKM, per germline. The junction had 3 bases not matched to a gene; V was cut back by 2 bases and J by 0 bases. This CDR3 is 15 amino acids long. These data belong to a study of blood T cell repertoires in COVID-19. V and J are TRBV28 and TRBJ2-7; 8 bases map to TRBD2. The material sequenced was peripheral blood. The sequence derives from a man at least 80 years old with active or convalescent COVID-19. CDR3 loop: CASSLGREGSYEQYF. The CDR3 nucleotides read TGTGCCAGCAGTTTAGGTCGGGAGGGCTCCTACGAGCAGTACTTC.